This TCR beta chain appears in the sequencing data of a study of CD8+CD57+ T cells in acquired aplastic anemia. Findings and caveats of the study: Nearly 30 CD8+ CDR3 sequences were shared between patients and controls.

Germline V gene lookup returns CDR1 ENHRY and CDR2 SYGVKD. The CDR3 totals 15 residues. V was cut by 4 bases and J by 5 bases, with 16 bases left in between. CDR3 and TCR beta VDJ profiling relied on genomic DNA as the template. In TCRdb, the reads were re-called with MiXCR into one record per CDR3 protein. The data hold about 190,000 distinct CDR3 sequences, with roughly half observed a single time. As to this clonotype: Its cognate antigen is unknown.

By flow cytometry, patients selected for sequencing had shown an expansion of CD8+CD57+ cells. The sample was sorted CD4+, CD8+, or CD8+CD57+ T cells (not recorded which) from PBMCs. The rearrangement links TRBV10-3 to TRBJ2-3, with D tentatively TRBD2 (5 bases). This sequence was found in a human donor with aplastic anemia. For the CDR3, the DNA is TGTGCCATCAGTGGGCTTAGCGAGGGTGGAGATACGCAGTATTTT. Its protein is CAISGLSEGGDTQYF.